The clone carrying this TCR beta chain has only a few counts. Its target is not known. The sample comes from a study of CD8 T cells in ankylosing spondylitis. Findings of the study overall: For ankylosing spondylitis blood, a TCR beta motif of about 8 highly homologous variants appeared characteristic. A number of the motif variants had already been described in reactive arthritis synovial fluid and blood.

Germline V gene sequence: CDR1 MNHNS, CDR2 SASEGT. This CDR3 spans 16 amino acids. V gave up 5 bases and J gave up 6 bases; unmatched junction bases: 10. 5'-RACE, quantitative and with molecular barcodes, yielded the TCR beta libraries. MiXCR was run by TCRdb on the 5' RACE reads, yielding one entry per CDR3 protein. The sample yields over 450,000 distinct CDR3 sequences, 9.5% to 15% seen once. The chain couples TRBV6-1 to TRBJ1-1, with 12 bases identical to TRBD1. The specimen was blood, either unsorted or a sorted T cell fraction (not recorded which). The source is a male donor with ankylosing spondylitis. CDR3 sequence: CASSQPGQGARAEAFF. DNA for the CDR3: TGTGCCAGCAGTCAGCCGGGACAGGGGGCGCGAGCTGAAGCTTTCTTT.